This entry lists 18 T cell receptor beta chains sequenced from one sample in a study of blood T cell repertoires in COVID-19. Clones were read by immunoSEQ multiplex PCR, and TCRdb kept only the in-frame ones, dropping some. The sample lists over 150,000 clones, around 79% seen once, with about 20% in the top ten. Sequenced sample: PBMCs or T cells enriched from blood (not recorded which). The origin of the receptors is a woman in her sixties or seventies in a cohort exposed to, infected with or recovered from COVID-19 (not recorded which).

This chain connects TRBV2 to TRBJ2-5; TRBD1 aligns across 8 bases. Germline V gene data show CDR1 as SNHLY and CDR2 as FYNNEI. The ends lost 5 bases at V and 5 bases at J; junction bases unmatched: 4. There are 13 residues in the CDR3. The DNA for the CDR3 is TGTGCCAGCAGTTGGACAGGGCCCGAGACCCAGTACTTC. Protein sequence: CASSWTGPETQYF.

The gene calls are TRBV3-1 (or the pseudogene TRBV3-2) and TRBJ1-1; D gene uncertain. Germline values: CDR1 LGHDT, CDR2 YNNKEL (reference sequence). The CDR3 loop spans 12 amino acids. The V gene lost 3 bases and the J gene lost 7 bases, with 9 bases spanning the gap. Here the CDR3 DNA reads TGTGCCAGCAGCCACGGGAGGGTTGAAGCTTTCTTT. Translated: CASSHGRVEAFF.

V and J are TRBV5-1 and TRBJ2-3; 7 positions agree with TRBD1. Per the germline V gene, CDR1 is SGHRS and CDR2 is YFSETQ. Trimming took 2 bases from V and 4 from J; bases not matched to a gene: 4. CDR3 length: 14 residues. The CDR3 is CASSLAQGPDTQYF. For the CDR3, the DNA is TGCGCCAGCAGCTTAGCACAGGGGCCAGATACGCAGTATTTT.

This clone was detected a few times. Written as DNA, the CDR3 is TGTGCCACCGCAGGGTGGGTGAAGACCCAGTACTTC. This codes for CATAGWVKTQYF. The gene calls are TRBV15 and TRBJ2-5, with D maybe TRBD1 (5 bases). The V end lost 8 bases, the J end lost 6 bases, and 13 bases lay between the germline ends. CDR3 length equals 12 residues. CDR1 is LNHNV, CDR2 YYDKDF, per germline (reference sequence).

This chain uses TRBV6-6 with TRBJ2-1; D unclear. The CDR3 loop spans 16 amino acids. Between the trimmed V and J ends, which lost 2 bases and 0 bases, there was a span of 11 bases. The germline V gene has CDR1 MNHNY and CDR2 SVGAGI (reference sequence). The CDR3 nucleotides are TGTGCCAGCAGTTACGTCGCGGCGAGCTCCTACAATGAGCAGTTCTTC. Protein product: CASSYVAASSYNEQFF.

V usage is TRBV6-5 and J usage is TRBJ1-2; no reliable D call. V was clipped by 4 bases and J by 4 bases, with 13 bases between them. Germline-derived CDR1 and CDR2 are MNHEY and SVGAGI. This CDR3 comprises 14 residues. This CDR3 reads CASSLEPGIYGYTF. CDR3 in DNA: TGTGCCAGCAGTTTGGAACCGGGAATCTATGGCTACACCTTC.

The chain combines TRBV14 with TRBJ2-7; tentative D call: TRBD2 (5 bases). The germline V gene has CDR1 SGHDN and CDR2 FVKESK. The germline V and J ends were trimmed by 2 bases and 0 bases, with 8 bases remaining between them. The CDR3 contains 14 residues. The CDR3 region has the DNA TGTGCCAGCAGCCAATTAGGGAGCTCCTACGAGCAGTACTTC. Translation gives CASSQLGSSYEQYF.

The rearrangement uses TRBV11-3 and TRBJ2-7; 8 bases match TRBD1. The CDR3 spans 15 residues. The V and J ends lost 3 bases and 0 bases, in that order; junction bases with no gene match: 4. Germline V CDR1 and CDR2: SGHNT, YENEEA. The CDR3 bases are TGTGCCAGCAGCTTCCGACAGGGGACCTCCTACGAGCAGTACTTC. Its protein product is CASSFRQGTSYEQYF.

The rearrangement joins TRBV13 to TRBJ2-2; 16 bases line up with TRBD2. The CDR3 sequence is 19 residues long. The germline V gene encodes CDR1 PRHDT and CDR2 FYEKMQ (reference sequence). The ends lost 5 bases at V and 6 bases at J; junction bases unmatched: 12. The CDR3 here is CASSPGLAGGPRRAGELFF. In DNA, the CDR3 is TGTGCCAGCAGCCCGGGACTAGCGGGAGGGCCCAGAAGGGCCGGGGAGCTGTTTTTT.

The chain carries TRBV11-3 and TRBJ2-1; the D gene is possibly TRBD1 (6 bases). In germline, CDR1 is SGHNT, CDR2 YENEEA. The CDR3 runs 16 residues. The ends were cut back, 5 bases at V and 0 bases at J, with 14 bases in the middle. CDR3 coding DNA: TGTGCCAGCAGCCAGACAGGTCCGAGCTCCTACAATGAGCAGTTCTTC. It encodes CASSQTGPSSYNEQFF.

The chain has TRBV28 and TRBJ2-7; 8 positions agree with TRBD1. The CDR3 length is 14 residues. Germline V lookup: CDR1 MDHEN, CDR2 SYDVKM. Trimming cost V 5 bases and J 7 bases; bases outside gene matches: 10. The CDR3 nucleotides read TGTGCCAGCAGTCCCGGGGACAGGCAGGGAGAGCAGTACTTC. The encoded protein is CASSPGDRQGEQYF.

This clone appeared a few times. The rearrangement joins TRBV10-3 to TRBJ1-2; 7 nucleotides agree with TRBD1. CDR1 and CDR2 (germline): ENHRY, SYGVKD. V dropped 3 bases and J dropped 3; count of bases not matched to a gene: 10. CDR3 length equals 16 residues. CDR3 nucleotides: TGTGCCATCAGTGAACGACAGACAGGGCCCTACTATGGCTACACCTTC. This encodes CAISERQTGPYYGYTF.

CDR3 sequence reads: CASSLAAGVSGNTIYF. The CDR3 DNA reads as TGCGCCAGCAGCTTGGCCGCAGGCGTCTCTGGAAACACCATATATTTT. The rearrangement links TRBV5-1 to TRBJ1-3; D not certain. Trimming removed 0 bases from V and 0 bases from J, with 10 bases in between. The germline V gene encodes CDR1 SGHRS and CDR2 YFSETQ. CDR3 length equals 16 residues.

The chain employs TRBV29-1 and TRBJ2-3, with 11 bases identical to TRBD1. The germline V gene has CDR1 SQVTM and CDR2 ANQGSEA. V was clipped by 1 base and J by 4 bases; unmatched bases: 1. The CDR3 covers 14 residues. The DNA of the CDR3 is TGCAGCGTTGAAGGGGGACAGGGGGCAGATACGCAGTATTTT. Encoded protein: CSVEGGQGADTQYF.

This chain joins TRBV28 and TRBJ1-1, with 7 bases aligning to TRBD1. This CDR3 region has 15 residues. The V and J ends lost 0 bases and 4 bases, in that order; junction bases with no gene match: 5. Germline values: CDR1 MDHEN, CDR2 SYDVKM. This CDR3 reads CASSLWQGGSTEAFF. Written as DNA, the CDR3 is TGTGCCAGCAGTTTATGGCAGGGGGGTAGCACTGAAGCTTTCTTT.

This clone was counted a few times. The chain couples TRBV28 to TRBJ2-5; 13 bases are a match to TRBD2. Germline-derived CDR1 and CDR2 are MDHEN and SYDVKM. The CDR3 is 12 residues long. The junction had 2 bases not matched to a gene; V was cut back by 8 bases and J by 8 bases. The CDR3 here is CASGTSGITQYF. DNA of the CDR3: TGTGCCAGCGGGACTAGCGGGATAACCCAGTACTTC.

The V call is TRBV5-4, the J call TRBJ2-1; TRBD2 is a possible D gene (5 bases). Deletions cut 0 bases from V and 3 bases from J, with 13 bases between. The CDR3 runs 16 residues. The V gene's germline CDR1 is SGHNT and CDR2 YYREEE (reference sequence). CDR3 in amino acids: CASSLDLASGYNEQFF. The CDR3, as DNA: TGTGCCAGCAGCTTGGATTTGGCGAGCGGCTACAATGAGCAGTTCTTC.

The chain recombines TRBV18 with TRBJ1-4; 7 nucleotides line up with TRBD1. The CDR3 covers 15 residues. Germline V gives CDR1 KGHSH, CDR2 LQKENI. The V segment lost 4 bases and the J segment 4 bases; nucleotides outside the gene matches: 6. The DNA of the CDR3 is TGTGCCAGCTCACGTGGGACAGTCGATAATGAAAAACTGTTTTTT. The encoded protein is CASSRGTVDNEKLFF.